A single T cell receptor beta chain is shown here with its context. This clone was observed once. Its antigen is not yet known. The record has no base qualities; no much larger clone is one base away. V lost 0 bases and J lost 3 bases; the stretch between them is 9 bases long. CDR1 and CDR2 (SGHRS, YFSETQ) derive from the germline V gene. The CDR3 runs 14 residues from the cysteine to the phenylalanine. Only CDR3 DNA remains: 42 bases, in frame from the first base. The time point label, read with the paper, signifies: peripheral blood before pembrolizumab. Mismatch repair deficiency was established in every enrolled patient by polymerase chain reaction or immunohistochemistry. TCR sequencing was carried out for three patients who responded to pembrolizumab therapy. In the phase II trial, pembrolizumab PD-1 blockade was tested prospectively in advanced mismatch repair-deficient cancers, no matter which tissue of origin the cancers came from. Serial peripheral blood T cell samples were collected before and at multiple times after starting PD-1 blockade. Blood sampling times were expressed in weeks after the first pembrolizumab dose.

The sample comes from a study of PD-1 blockade in mismatch repair-deficient tumors (dated by TCRdb to 2016 to 2017). Looking at the study overall: Between late 2013 and late 2016, the trial enrolled 86 consecutive patients with some twelve types of mismatch repair-deficient cancer, all of whom had received prior treatment and were progressing. Tumor-associated T cell clones were tracked in the peripheral blood of patients responding to PD-1 blockade by deep sequencing of TCR CDR3 regions. Broader findings and caveats from the paper: Clones residing in the tumor, which were often undetectable in blood before treatment, expanded quickly after pembrolizumab and then contracted, generally before radiologic responses.

The library was produced with the immunoSEQ multiplex PCR assay. TCRdb took over this immuneACCESS table, retaining in-frame rearrangements with V and J assigned. Such tables are incomplete; in checked studies, under half of the missing clones stem from an unresolved V gene, and the remainder is unexplained. This sample holds 40,000 to 60,000 clones; under 85% were observed only once. The leading ten clones occupy roughly 3.3% of the sample. This receptor chain uses TRBV5-1 and TRBJ2-5, with TRBD1 as a weak D call on 6 bases. This clonotype was obtained from an adult with mismatch repair-deficient cancer. The sample consisted of PBMCs, taken before pembrolizumab treatment. For the CDR3, the sequence is CASSLDRVEETQYF. The base sequence is TGCGCCAGCAGCTTGGACAGGGTGGAAGAGACCCAGTACTTC.